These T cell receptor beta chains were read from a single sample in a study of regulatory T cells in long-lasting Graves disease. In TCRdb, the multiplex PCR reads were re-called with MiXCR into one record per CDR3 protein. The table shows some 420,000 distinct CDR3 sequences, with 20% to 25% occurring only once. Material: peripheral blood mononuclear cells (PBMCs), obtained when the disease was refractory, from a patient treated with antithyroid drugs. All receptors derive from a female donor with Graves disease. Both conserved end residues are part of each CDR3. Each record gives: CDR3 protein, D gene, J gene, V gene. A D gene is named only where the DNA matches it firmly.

CDR3: CASSPNWGPRSGANVLTF
D: NA
J: TRBJ2-6
V: TRBV19

CDR3: CASRRSGDTEAFF
D: NA
J: TRBJ1-1
V: TRBV6-1

CDR3: CASMGWGNEKLFF
D: NA
J: TRBJ1-4
V: TRBV12-3/TRBV12-4

CDR3: CAWSFNLNTEAFF
D: NA
J: TRBJ1-1
V: TRBV30

CDR3: CASSLDGNSGNTIYF
D: NA
J: TRBJ1-3
V: TRBV5-1

CDR3: CASSIPGTATYEQYF
D: TRBD1
J: TRBJ2-7
V: TRBV19

CDR3: CSALMSETYEQYF
D: NA
J: TRBJ2-7
V: TRBV29-1

CDR3: CASSLWTGDQPQHF
D: TRBD1
J: TRBJ1-5
V: TRBV19

CDR3: CAGSSGRLQETQYF
D: NA
J: TRBJ2-5
V: TRBV6-1

CDR3: CAISEMGTSYEQYF
D: NA
J: TRBJ2-7
V: TRBV10-3

CDR3: CASSDPGQAQETQYF
D: TRBD1
J: TRBJ2-5
V: TRBV7-2

CDR3: CASSVVGTIFYEQYF
D: NA
J: TRBJ2-7
V: TRBV28

CDR3: CAWSAGQGNQPQHF
D: TRBD1
J: TRBJ1-5
V: TRBV30

CDR3: CSARALEVEAFF
D: NA
J: TRBJ1-1
V: TRBV20-1

CDR3: CASSLDTGGGEKLFF
D: TRBD1
J: TRBJ1-4
V: TRBV28

CDR3: CASGRDPSTDTQYF
D: NA
J: TRBJ2-3
V: TRBV5-4

CDR3: CASSFGVTENTEAFF
D: NA
J: TRBJ1-1
V: TRBV5-5

CDR3: CASSFIPGYQPQHF
D: NA
J: TRBJ1-5
V: TRBV5-5

CDR3: CASSPGGSAETQYF
D: TRBD2
J: TRBJ2-5
V: TRBV7-9

CDR3: CASSLYRGEDTIYF
D: TRBD1
J: TRBJ1-3
V: TRBV28

CDR3: CASSLLAGSGTQYF
D: TRBD2
J: TRBJ2-5
V: TRBV28

CDR3: CASSPLFPYGYTF
D: NA
J: TRBJ1-2
V: TRBV6-1

CDR3: CASSLAGAYSNQPQHF
D: NA
J: TRBJ1-5
V: TRBV7-8

CDR3: CASGLVVRLDSQNTGELFF
D: NA
J: TRBJ2-2
V: TRBV12-5

CDR3: CASTTPGGVYSGANVLTF
D: TRBD2
J: TRBJ2-6
V: TRBV28

CDR3: CASSRTSAEETQYF
D: TRBD2
J: TRBJ2-5
V: TRBV6-1

CDR3: CASSLDGYGYTF
D: NA
J: TRBJ1-2
V: TRBV28

CDR3: CASSLMGARSGELFF
D: NA
J: TRBJ2-2
V: TRBV5-4

CDR3: CSVDRDRAWETQYF
D: TRBD1
J: TRBJ2-5
V: TRBV29-1

CDR3: CASTSDRGGYTF
D: NA
J: TRBJ1-2
V: TRBV6-1

CDR3: CSVITGGSYEQYF
D: TRBD1
J: TRBJ2-7
V: TRBV29-1

CDR3: CASTPDGSSYNSPLHF
D: NA
J: TRBJ1-6
V: TRBV11-2

CDR3: CASSDTPTEWNTEAFF
D: NA
J: TRBJ1-1
V: TRBV6-1

CDR3: CASSFSGFNNEQYF
D: NA
J: TRBJ2-7
V: TRBV27

CDR3: CASSYRAQVNTEAFF
D: NA
J: TRBJ1-1
V: TRBV6-2/TRBV6-3

CDR3: CATSRDRENTEAFF
D: TRBD1
J: TRBJ1-1
V: TRBV15

CDR3: CASSLRRIENTGELFF
D: NA
J: TRBJ2-2
V: TRBV5-1

CDR3: CASRDSIKNIQYF
D: NA
J: TRBJ2-4
V: TRBV2

CDR3: CASRSSGTQYF
D: NA
J: TRBJ2-5
V: TRBV7-9

CDR3: CASSSGRPNQPQHF
D: NA
J: TRBJ1-5
V: TRBV19

CDR3: CSVIAGDYEQYF
D: TRBD2
J: TRBJ2-7
V: TRBV20-1

CDR3: CASSEGRMSHTGELFF
D: NA
J: TRBJ2-2
V: TRBV7-3

CDR3: CASSPEESPFYGYTF
D: NA
J: TRBJ1-2
V: TRBV12-3/TRBV12-4

CDR3: CASRRGHPQETQYF
D: NA
J: TRBJ2-5
V: TRBV6-7

CDR3: CASSREGGSSYEQYF
D: NA
J: TRBJ2-7
V: TRBV11-3

CDR3: CATARGGYYGYTF
D: NA
J: TRBJ1-2
V: TRBV28

CDR3: CASSIAGLQPQYF
D: NA
J: NA
V: TRBV19

CDR3: CASSRRTGRRNQPQHF
D: TRBD1
J: TRBJ1-5
V: TRBV19

CDR3: CASSKPWTGYEQYF
D: TRBD1
J: TRBJ2-7
V: TRBV28

CDR3: CASWSYQETQYF
D: NA
J: TRBJ2-5
V: TRBV27

CDR3: CASNPGQAYEQYF
D: TRBD1
J: TRBJ2-7
V: TRBV7-2

CDR3: CSARRENTEAFF
D: NA
J: TRBJ1-1
V: TRBV20-1

CDR3: CASSWIRGLAGFTNTGELFF
D: TRBD2
J: TRBJ2-2
V: TRBV7-2

CDR3: CASNRGGEAFF
D: NA
J: TRBJ1-1
V: TRBV3-1

CDR3: CASSSGLGDEF
D: NA
J: TRBJ1-1
V: TRBV19

CDR3: CAGSFSGTGAEQYF
D: TRBD1
J: TRBJ2-7
V: TRBV5-6

CDR3: CASRARTSGSGYEQYF
D: TRBD2
J: TRBJ2-7
V: TRBV6-2/TRBV6-3